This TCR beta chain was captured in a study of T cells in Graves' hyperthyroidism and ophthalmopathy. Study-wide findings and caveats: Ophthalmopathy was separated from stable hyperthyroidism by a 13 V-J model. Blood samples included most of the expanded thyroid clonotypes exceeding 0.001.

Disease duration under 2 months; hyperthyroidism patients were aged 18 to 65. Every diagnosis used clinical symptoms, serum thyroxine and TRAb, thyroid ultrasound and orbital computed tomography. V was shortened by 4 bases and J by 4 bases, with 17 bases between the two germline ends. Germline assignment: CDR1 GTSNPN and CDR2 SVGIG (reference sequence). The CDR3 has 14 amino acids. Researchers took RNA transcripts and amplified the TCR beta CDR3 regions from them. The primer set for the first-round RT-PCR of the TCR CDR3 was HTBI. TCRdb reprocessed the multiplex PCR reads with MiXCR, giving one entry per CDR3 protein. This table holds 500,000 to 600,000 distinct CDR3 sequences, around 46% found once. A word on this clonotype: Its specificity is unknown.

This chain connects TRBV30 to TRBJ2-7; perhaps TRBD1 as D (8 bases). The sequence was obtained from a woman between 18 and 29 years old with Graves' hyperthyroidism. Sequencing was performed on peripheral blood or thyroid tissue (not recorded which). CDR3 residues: CAWTETGEGYEQYF. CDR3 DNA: TGTGCCTGGACCGAGACAGGGGAGGGGTACGAGCAGTACTTC.